This is a list of T cell receptor beta chains from one sample in a study of cytotoxic CD8 clonotypes in ibrutinib-treated CLL. Some clones are missing from TCRdb's copy, which holds only in-frame ones; the method was immunoSEQ multiplex PCR. Among tens of thousands of clones listed, roughly 69% were seen once. This specimen consisted of PBMCs, obtained after 24 months of ibrutinib treatment. The receptors shown here come from a human donor with chronic lymphocytic leukemia. Both conserved end residues are part of each CDR3. Expanded clones get a size class; other rows say once, few or many, or leave the size out.

v_call: TRBV10-1; cdr3_length: 14; clone_size: NA; j_call: TRBJ2-1; cdr3_aa: CASSTGGWRNEQFF
v_call: TRBV19; cdr3_length: 14; clone_size: NA; j_call: TRBJ1-4; cdr3_aa: CASRQGATNEKLFF
v_call: TRBV7-2; cdr3_length: 15; clone_size: NA; j_call: TRBJ1-1; cdr3_aa: CASSLFRRMNTEAFF
v_call: TRBV19; cdr3_length: 16; clone_size: NA; j_call: TRBJ2-4; cdr3_aa: CASRPPGQGTKNIQYF
v_call: TRBV27; cdr3_length: 14; clone_size: few; j_call: TRBJ1-5; cdr3_aa: CASSRAGDNQPQHF
v_call: TRBV19; cdr3_length: 14; clone_size: NA; j_call: TRBJ1-5; cdr3_aa: CASSWDRTNQPQHF
v_call: TRBV15; cdr3_length: 14; clone_size: NA; j_call: TRBJ2-7; cdr3_aa: CATSLGTGKSEQYF
v_call: TRBV28; cdr3_length: 12; clone_size: NA; j_call: TRBJ2-1; cdr3_aa: CASSPDWTEQFF
v_call: TRBV11-2; cdr3_length: 14; clone_size: NA; j_call: TRBJ2-7; cdr3_aa: CASSLVWTGYEQYF
v_call: TRBV5-1; cdr3_length: 14; clone_size: NA; j_call: TRBJ2-1; cdr3_aa: CASSPGTLYNEQFF
v_call: TRBV11-2; cdr3_length: 14; clone_size: NA; j_call: TRBJ1-5; cdr3_aa: CASSLALSNQPQHF
v_call: TRBV19; cdr3_length: 14; clone_size: few; j_call: TRBJ2-1; cdr3_aa: CASSQDRYYNEQFF
v_call: TRBV20-1; cdr3_length: 10; clone_size: NA; j_call: TRBJ2-7; cdr3_aa: CSARKYEQYF
v_call: TRBV11-2; cdr3_length: 12; clone_size: NA; j_call: TRBJ2-2; cdr3_aa: CASSYSGGELFF
v_call: TRBV28; cdr3_length: 15; clone_size: NA; j_call: TRBJ2-7; cdr3_aa: CASSLSGSGSDEQYF
v_call: TRBV7-9; cdr3_length: 13; clone_size: NA; j_call: TRBJ1-2; cdr3_aa: CASSLVGGYGYTF
v_call: TRBV7-2; cdr3_length: 15; clone_size: few; j_call: TRBJ2-3; cdr3_aa: CASSLRGQITDTQYF
v_call: TRBV2; cdr3_length: 14; clone_size: NA; j_call: TRBJ2-7; cdr3_aa: CASRSRTGLAGQYF
v_call: TRBV20-1; cdr3_length: 11; clone_size: once; j_call: TRBJ2-1; cdr3_aa: CSASRWDEQFF
v_call: TRBV7-2; cdr3_length: 13; clone_size: NA; j_call: TRBJ2-5; cdr3_aa: CASIRDRGETQYF
v_call: TRBV11-2; cdr3_length: 13; clone_size: NA; j_call: TRBJ2-7; cdr3_aa: CASSPGERSEQYF
v_call: TRBV5-1; cdr3_length: 14; clone_size: NA; j_call: TRBJ2-3; cdr3_aa: CASSLSSGGDTQYF
v_call: TRBV18; cdr3_length: 15; clone_size: few; j_call: TRBJ1-1; cdr3_aa: CASSPPGGIIAEAFF
v_call: TRBV28; cdr3_length: 13; clone_size: NA; j_call: TRBJ2-7; cdr3_aa: CASSLGLAGEQYF
v_call: TRBV7-8; cdr3_length: 13; clone_size: NA; j_call: TRBJ1-5; cdr3_aa: CASSHDRGQPQHF
v_call: TRBV5-1; cdr3_length: 14; clone_size: medium-sized; j_call: TRBJ2-7; cdr3_aa: CASSLGGVRDEQYF
v_call: TRBV21-1; cdr3_length: 22; clone_size: NA; j_call: TRBJ2-4; cdr3_aa: CASRKKLYSGVLLILAKNIQYF
v_call: TRBV2; cdr3_length: 13; clone_size: many; j_call: TRBJ2-7; cdr3_aa: CASNLGGALEQYF
v_call: TRBV2; cdr3_length: 15; clone_size: few; j_call: TRBJ2-2; cdr3_aa: CASSRDRGRTGELFF
v_call: TRBV29-1; cdr3_length: 14; clone_size: many; j_call: TRBJ1-1; cdr3_aa: CSVEGGNGDTEAFF
v_call: TRBV9; cdr3_length: 16; clone_size: NA; j_call: TRBJ2-3; cdr3_aa: CASSVAPGRSTDTQYF
v_call: TRBV7-9; cdr3_length: 17; clone_size: NA; j_call: TRBJ2-2; cdr3_aa: CASSSPGGNLGPGELFF
v_call: TRBV5-1; cdr3_length: 15; clone_size: NA; j_call: TRBJ1-1; cdr3_aa: CASSSQVSSYTEAFF
v_call: TRBV14; cdr3_length: 13; clone_size: few; j_call: TRBJ2-5; cdr3_aa: CASSREPGKTQYF